A selection of T cell receptor beta chains follows, all from one sample in a study of OX40 agonist ivuxolimab in advanced cancers. The method was immunoSEQ multiplex PCR; TCRdb's version includes in-frame clones alone and lacks a portion of them. Of about 45,000 clones in the sample, roughly 86% were seen once. Sequencing was performed on CD4+ or CD8+ T cells sorted from blood, taken in a trial of the OX40 agonist ivuxolimab. These receptors were taken from an adult with an advanced solid tumor such as melanoma, head and neck, liver or kidney cancer. The CDR3 runs from the conserved cysteine through the conserved F or W. D genes are given only for firm matches. The listing skips clone size in some rows; elsewhere it reads once, few, many or a size class.

clone size: -; D gene: -; J gene: TRBJ1-2; V gene: TRBV28; CDR3 protein: CASSSQGYGVYYGYTF; CDR3 DNA: TGTGCCAGCAGCTCCCAGGGGTACGGGGTATACTATGGCTACACCTTC
clone size: -; D gene: TRBD1; J gene: TRBJ2-3; V gene: TRBV9; CDR3 protein: CASSVRGTGQTSTDTQYF; CDR3 DNA: TGTGCCAGCAGCGTCCGAGGAACGGGACAGACTAGCACAGATACGCAGTATTTT
clone size: -; D gene: TRBD2; J gene: TRBJ2-7; V gene: TRBV7-3; CDR3 protein: CASSLAGGEQYF; CDR3 DNA: TGTGCCAGCAGTCTAGCGGGAGGGGAGCAGTACTTC
clone size: -; D gene: -; J gene: TRBJ2-1; V gene: TRBV19; CDR3 protein: CASSSRAAAYYNEQFF; CDR3 DNA: TGTGCCAGTAGTTCTCGGGCTGCGGCATACTACAATGAGCAGTTCTTC
clone size: once; D gene: -; J gene: TRBJ2-5; V gene: TRBV12-5; CDR3 protein: CASGLGLGTQETQYF; CDR3 DNA: TGTGCTAGTGGTTTGGGGTTGGGGACTCAAGAGACCCAGTACTTC
clone size: -; D gene: -; J gene: TRBJ2-1; V gene: TRBV6-6; CDR3 protein: CASSDLTAPEQFF; CDR3 DNA: TGTGCCAGCAGTGACTTAACAGCTCCTGAGCAGTTCTTC
clone size: -; D gene: -; J gene: TRBJ2-1; V gene: TRBV6-4; CDR3 protein: CASSREQGSYNEQFF; CDR3 DNA: TGTGCCAGCAGTAGGGAACAGGGCTCCTACAATGAGCAGTTCTTC
clone size: -; D gene: TRBD2; J gene: TRBJ2-1; V gene: TRBV7-3; CDR3 protein: CASSPGTSGDEQFF; CDR3 DNA: TGTGCCAGCAGCCCAGGGACTAGCGGCGATGAGCAGTTCTTC
clone size: -; D gene: -; J gene: TRBJ2-6; V gene: TRBV4-3; CDR3 protein: CASSLITGGANVLTF; CDR3 DNA: TGCGCCAGCAGCCTTATTACGGGTGGGGCCAACGTCCTGACTTTC
clone size: -; D gene: -; J gene: TRBJ1-2; V gene: TRBV23-1; CDR3 protein: CASSQSGDGPDQGYTF; CDR3 DNA: TGCGCCAGCAGTCAATCGGGGGACGGGCCGGACCAGGGCTACACCTTC
clone size: -; D gene: -; J gene: TRBJ1-1; V gene: TRBV7-2; CDR3 protein: CASSLLGFNTEAFF; CDR3 DNA: TGTGCCAGCAGCTTACTGGGGTTTAACACTGAAGCTTTCTTT
clone size: -; D gene: TRBD2; J gene: TRBJ2-3; V gene: TRBV30; CDR3 protein: CAWSPWGGAGDTQYF; CDR3 DNA: TGTGCCTGGAGTCCATGGGGAGGGGCAGGGGATACGCAGTATTTT
clone size: few; D gene: -; J gene: TRBJ2-2; V gene: TRBV11-2; CDR3 protein: CASRSGRGRELFF; CDR3 DNA: TGTGCCAGCAGATCTGGCCGGGGACGGGAGCTGTTTTTT
clone size: -; D gene: -; J gene: TRBJ2-1; V gene: TRBV7-2; CDR3 protein: CASSLSGTAYNEQFF; CDR3 DNA: TGTGCCAGCAGCCTTAGCGGCACCGCCTACAATGAGCAGTTCTTC
clone size: -; D gene: -; J gene: TRBJ2-1; V gene: TRBV19; CDR3 protein: CASSMDRRTGGGNEQFF; CDR3 DNA: TGTGCCAGTAGTATGGACAGGAGGACTGGAGGGGGCAATGAGCAGTTCTTC
clone size: -; D gene: TRBD1; J gene: TRBJ2-7; V gene: TRBV14; CDR3 protein: CASSQLRGLLNEQYF; CDR3 DNA: TGTGCCAGCAGCCAGCTCAGGGGGCTACTCAACGAGCAGTACTTC
clone size: -; D gene: -; J gene: TRBJ2-1; V gene: TRBV7-2; CDR3 protein: CASRRVPLNEQFF; CDR3 DNA: TGTGCCAGCAGGCGGGTTCCCCTCAATGAGCAGTTCTTC
clone size: once; D gene: -; J gene: TRBJ2-7; V gene: TRBV6-5; CDR3 protein: CASSYSMVPQGEQYF; CDR3 DNA: TGTGCCAGCAGTTACTCGATGGTCCCACAGGGCGAGCAGTACTTC
clone size: -; D gene: -; J gene: TRBJ2-2; V gene: TRBV11-2; CDR3 protein: CASSLERAGELFF; CDR3 DNA: TGTGCCAGCAGCTTAGAGAGGGCTGGGGAGCTGTTTTTT
clone size: -; D gene: -; J gene: TRBJ1-1; V gene: TRBV28; CDR3 protein: CASSLKNTEAFF; CDR3 DNA: TGTGCCAGCAGTTTAAAGAACACTGAAGCTTTCTTT
clone size: -; D gene: -; J gene: TRBJ2-5; V gene: TRBV7-9; CDR3 protein: CASSSQGLQETQYF; CDR3 DNA: TGTGCCAGCAGCTCCCAGGGGTTACAAGAGACCCAGTACTTC
clone size: -; D gene: -; J gene: TRBJ2-1; V gene: TRBV7-2; CDR3 protein: CASSAQWEQFF; CDR3 DNA: TGTGCCAGCAGCGCACAATGGGAACAGTTCTTC
clone size: few; D gene: -; J gene: TRBJ1-1; V gene: TRBV18; CDR3 protein: CASSPLSGANTEAFF; CDR3 DNA: TGTGCCAGCTCACCACTCTCGGGGGCCAACACTGAAGCTTTCTTT
clone size: -; D gene: -; J gene: TRBJ2-3; V gene: TRBV28; CDR3 protein: CASSQSSVDTQYF; CDR3 DNA: TGTGCCAGCAGTCAATCCTCAGTGGATACGCAGTATTTT
clone size: few; D gene: -; J gene: TRBJ1-2; V gene: TRBV19; CDR3 protein: CASSIRGDGYTF; CDR3 DNA: TGTGCCAGTAGTATACGGGGTGATGGCTACACCTTC
clone size: few; D gene: -; J gene: TRBJ1-2; V gene: TRBV18; CDR3 protein: CASSQDGLGRGYTF; CDR3 DNA: TGTGCCAGCTCACAGGACGGTCTAGGGCGCGGCTACACCTTC
clone size: -; D gene: -; J gene: TRBJ2-5; V gene: TRBV19; CDR3 protein: CASSIGAAQETQYF; CDR3 DNA: TGTGCCAGTAGTATAGGGGCAGCGCAAGAGACCCAGTACTTC
clone size: once; D gene: TRBD2; J gene: TRBJ2-3; V gene: TRBV28; CDR3 protein: CASSFSAGGLDTQYF; CDR3 DNA: TGTGCCAGCAGTTTTAGTGCGGGAGGTCTAGATACGCAGTATTTT
clone size: once; D gene: TRBD2; J gene: TRBJ2-7; V gene: TRBV28; CDR3 protein: CASSTHGGTSSYEQYF; CDR3 DNA: TGTGCCAGCAGTACTCATGGCGGGACTAGCTCCTACGAGCAGTACTTC
clone size: -; D gene: -; J gene: TRBJ1-1; V gene: TRBV5-1; CDR3 protein: CASSPRRTSNTEAFF; CDR3 DNA: TGCGCCAGCAGCCCAAGACGGACGTCGAACACTGAAGCTTTCTTT
clone size: -; D gene: -; J gene: TRBJ2-1; V gene: TRBV20-1; CDR3 protein: CSATPGNEQFF; CDR3 DNA: TGCAGTGCCACCCCTGGGAATGAGCAGTTCTTC
clone size: -; D gene: -; J gene: TRBJ1-3; V gene: TRBV30; CDR3 protein: CACCGNTIYF; CDR3 DNA: TGTGCCTGCTGCGGAAACACCATATATTTT
clone size: -; D gene: TRBD1; J gene: TRBJ2-6; V gene: TRBV11-3; CDR3 protein: CASSPDRGGANVLTF; CDR3 DNA: TGTGCCAGCAGCCCCGACAGGGGTGGGGCCAACGTCCTGACTTTC
clone size: few; D gene: -; J gene: TRBJ2-3; V gene: TRBV27; CDR3 protein: CASRTLVTDTQYF; CDR3 DNA: TGTGCCAGCAGGACTCTAGTCACAGATACGCAGTATTTT
clone size: -; D gene: TRBD1; J gene: TRBJ2-3; V gene: TRBV7-9; CDR3 protein: CASSQDDRGVTDTQYF; CDR3 DNA: TGCGCCAGCAGCCAAGATGACAGGGGTGTTACAGATACGCAGTATTTT
clone size: -; D gene: TRBD2; J gene: TRBJ2-1; V gene: TRBV18; CDR3 protein: CASSSGLAGNNEQFF; CDR3 DNA: TGTGCCAGCTCATCCGGACTAGCGGGAAACAATGAGCAGTTCTTC
clone size: -; D gene: -; J gene: TRBJ1-1; V gene: TRBV6-1; CDR3 protein: CASSGGEGGRPEAFF; CDR3 DNA: TGTGCCAGCAGTGGGGGGGAGGGGGGTAGGCCTGAAGCTTTCTTT
clone size: -; D gene: -; J gene: TRBJ2-5; V gene: TRBV4-3; CDR3 protein: CASSELQGEETQYF; CDR3 DNA: TGCGCCAGCAGCGAACTTCAGGGAGAGGAGACCCAGTACTTC
clone size: -; D gene: TRBD1; J gene: TRBJ1-4; V gene: TRBV28; CDR3 protein: CASSRPQGATNEKLFF; CDR3 DNA: TGTGCCAGCAGTCGACCACAGGGGGCAACTAATGAAAAACTGTTTTTT